This T cell receptor beta chain derives from a study of blood T cells in healthy people across ages. Regarding the study as a whole: Researchers judged that diversity estimates from one million T cells fell short of true values. More naive CD4+ cells and higher diversity marked long-lived donors relative to aged donors.

As for this clonotype: No antigen is known for it.

The V and J ends lost 8 bases and 0 bases respectively, with 11 bases between them. This CDR3 has 13 residues. The use of a sample-barcoded 5' primer and a J-beta primer mix characterized a second PCR of about 6 to 12 cycles. A single record per CDR3 protein comes from TCRdb applying MiXCR to the 5' RACE reads. The sample contains 1 million or so distinct CDR3 sequences, 45% of which appear only once. The source material was blood. The J gene is TRBJ2-7, the V gene TRBV12-3 or TRBV12-4; no clear D gene. The receptor comes from a woman aged 60-75 years in good health. CDR3 DNA: TGTGCCAGCCGTAGCAGTGGCTCCTACGAGCAGTACTTC. Amino acid sequence: CASRSSGSYEQYF.